The source of this T cell receptor beta chain is a study of T-cell reconstitution after alpha-beta-depleted transplantation in children. TCRbeta library preparation incorporated unique molecular identifiers. TCRdb re-derived calls from the PCR reads in MiXCR, one entry per CDR3 protein. The table includes hundreds of thousands of distinct CDR3 sequences, 30% to 35% detected once. This CDR3 has 15 residues. Per the germline V gene, CDR1 is SGHRS and CDR2 is YFSETQ. The V end was cut by 1 base, the J end by 8 bases, with 15 bases between. The chain is built from TRBV5-1 and TRBJ1-4; D perhaps matches TRBD1 (5 bases). Sample: PBMCs from the stem cell graft donor, taken from the stem cell graft. This receptor was obtained from a human donor who donated a stem cell graft to a child with aplastic anemia. The CDR3 loop reads CASSLQARENEKLFF. CDR3 DNA: TGCGCCAGCAGCTTGCAGGCCAGGGAAAACGAAAAACTGTTTTTT. Full variable domain (outside the CDR3, taken from reference TRBV5-1 and TRBJ1-4): KAGVTQTPRYLIKTRGQQVTLSCSPISGHRSVSWYQQTPGQGLQFLFEYFSETQRNKGNFPGRFSGRQFSNSRSEMNVSTLELGDSALYLCASSLQARENEKLFFGSGTQLSVL.